A single sample gave rise to the 11 T cell receptor beta chains below, sequenced in a study of T-cell reconstitution after alpha-beta-depleted transplantation in children. TCRbeta library preparation incorporated unique molecular identifiers. Using its own MiXCR run on the PCR reads, TCRdb lists one record per CDR3 protein. This table has about 480,000 distinct CDR3 sequences, about an eighth appearing once. The source material was PBMCs from the stem cell graft donor, sampled from the stem cell graft. These receptors came from a human donor who donated a stem cell graft to a child with combined immunodeficiency.

This clonotype came up many times. V usage is TRBV20-1 and J usage is TRBJ2-3; TRBD2 matches at 10 bases. The V gene end was trimmed by 6 bases and the J gene end by 2 bases; junction bases not matched to a gene: 8. This CDR3 spans 15 amino acids. CDR1 and CDR2 (germline): DFQATT, SNEGSKA (reference sequence). CDR3 nucleotides: TGCAGTGCCCTAGTAGGGACTAGCGCCACAGATACGCAGTATTTT. This encodes CSALVGTSATDTQYF.

There are many counts of this clonotype. The chain has TRBV4-3 and TRBJ2-1; maybe TRBD2 (6 bases). V was trimmed by 4 bases and J by 5 bases, leaving 15 bases between them. Germline assignment: CDR1 LGHNA and CDR2 YSLEER. The CDR3 spans 15 residues. The CDR3 region is CASSRGTGVDNEQFF. The CDR3 region has the DNA TGCGCCAGCAGCCGCGGGACGGGGGTCGACAATGAGCAGTTCTTC.

The chain employs TRBV28 and TRBJ2-7; TRBD2 matches at 8 bases. The CDR3 runs to 15 residues. Trimming at V came to 7 bases and at J to 0 bases, leaving 8 bases not matched to a gene. Per germline, CDR1 MDHEN and CDR2 SYDVKM. CDR3 region: CASTPGGGASYEQYF. CDR3 nucleotides: TGTGCCAGCACCCCGGGAGGGGGGGCCTCCTACGAGCAGTACTTC.

J is TRBJ2-1 and V is TRBV2, with 11 bases identical to TRBD2. The CDR3 has 18 residues. With 5 bases clipped from V and 4 bases from J, the junction kept 13 bases outside the gene matches. Germline loops: CDR1 SNHLY, CDR2 FYNNEI. Here the CDR3 reads CASSLNRQRLAGYNEQFF. The CDR3 DNA reads as TGTGCCAGCAGTCTAAACCGACAGAGACTAGCGGGGTACAATGAGCAGTTCTTC.

V gene TRBV5-5 combines with J gene TRBJ2-6; D might be TRBD1 (5 bases). Deletions cut 2 bases from V and 0 bases from J, with 9 bases between. This CDR3 spans 16 amino acids. Germline values: CDR1 SGHKS, CDR2 YYEKEE (reference sequence). The CDR3 DNA reads as TGTGCCAGCAGCTTATACAGGACCTCTGGGGCCAACGTCCTGACTTTC. As protein: CASSLYRTSGANVLTF. The variable domain in full, completed from reference TRBV5-5 and TRBJ2-6, reads DAGVTQSPTHLIKTRGQQVTLRCSPISGHKSVSWYQQVLGQGPQFIFQYYEKEERGRGNFPDRFSARQFPNYSSELNVNALLLGDSALYLCASSLYRTSGANVLTFGAGSRLTVL.

This clonotype was detected only a few times. The V and J genes are TRBV12-3 or TRBV12-4 and TRBJ1-5; D ambiguous. V was clipped by 5 bases and J by 4 bases, with 12 bases between them. The CDR3 consists of 14 residues. As DNA, the CDR3 is TGTGCCAGCAGTACACGACGGACGAATCAGCCCCAGCATTTT. Translated: CASSTRRTNQPQHF.

In this sample, this clonotype turned up a few times. J is TRBJ1-2 and V is TRBV12-3 or TRBV12-4, with 9 bases identical to TRBD1. The CDR3 runs 15 residues. V was pared by 3 bases and J by 5 bases, with 7 bases of the junction left unmatched. This chain's CDR3 is CASSFALDRGYGYTF. The CDR3, as DNA: TGTGCCAGCAGTTTTGCCCTCGACAGGGGGTATGGCTACACCTTC.

This clonotype has only one observation. The CDR3 end shows no conserved phenylalanine or tryptophan, and so a read error is likely. The DNA is left out, because the CDR3 cannot be placed on it with certainty; the CDR3 is given as TCRdb lists it. The V call is TRBV27, the J call TRBJ1-1; the table's D call, TRBD1, was not checked against the DNA. Germline V gene sequence: CDR1 MNHEY, CDR2 SMNVEV (reference sequence). A total of 12 residues make up the CDR3, ends included. The CDR3: CASSFPGQIPFV.

The chain carries TRBV19 and TRBJ2-5; 7 nucleotides line up with TRBD1. Per the germline V gene, CDR1 is LNHDA and CDR2 is SQIVND (reference sequence). J gave up 1 base and V 5 bases, and 7 bases lay outside the gene matches. The CDR3 consists of 15 residues. CDR3 nucleotides: TGTGCCAGTAGTCGCTCCGGGACAGCCCAAGAGACCCAGTACTTC. Translating it yields CASSRSGTAQETQYF.

In its sample, this clonotype was seen a few times. This rearrangement joins TRBV4-3 to TRBJ2-1, with a weak D call TRBD2 (6 bases). V was trimmed by 0 bases and J by 12 bases, leaving 15 bases between them. The CDR3 has 14 amino acids. CDR1 and CDR2 from the germline V gene are LGHNA and YSLEER. The CDR3 region has the DNA TGCGCCAGCAGCCAAGATATGGAAAGGCGGGGGCAGTTCTTC. The encoded protein is CASSQDMERRGQFF.

This clonotype was counted a few times. The V gene is TRBV7-9, the J gene TRBJ2-1, with no clear D. The CDR3 has 11 residues. Trimming stripped 8 bases from V and 8 bases from J, with 10 bases between. Per germline, CDR1 SEHNR and CDR2 FQNEAQ (reference sequence). The CDR3 DNA sequence: TGTGCCAGCGAGCCCCAGGATGAGCAGTTCTTC. Protein: CASEPQDEQFF.